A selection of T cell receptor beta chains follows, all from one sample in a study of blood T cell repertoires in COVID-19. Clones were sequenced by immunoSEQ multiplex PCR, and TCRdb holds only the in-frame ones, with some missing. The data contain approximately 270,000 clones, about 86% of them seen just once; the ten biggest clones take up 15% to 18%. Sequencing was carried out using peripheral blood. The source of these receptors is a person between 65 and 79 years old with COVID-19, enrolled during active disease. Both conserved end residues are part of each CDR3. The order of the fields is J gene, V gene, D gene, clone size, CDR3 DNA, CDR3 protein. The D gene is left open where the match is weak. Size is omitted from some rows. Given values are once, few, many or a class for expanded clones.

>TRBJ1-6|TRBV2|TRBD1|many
TGTGCCAGCAGTCCCCGGGGACAGGTTAATTCACCCCTCCACTTT
CASSPRGQVNSPLHF
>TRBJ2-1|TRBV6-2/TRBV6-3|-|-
TGTGCCAGCAGTTCAACAGGGAGACTCTACAATGAGCAGTTCTTC
CASSSTGRLYNEQFF
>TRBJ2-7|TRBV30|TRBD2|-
TGTGCCTGGGGGAGACTAGCAGCTGTGGGCGAGCAGTACTTC
CAWGRLAAVGEQYF
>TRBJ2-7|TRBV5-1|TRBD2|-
TGCGCCAGCAGCTTTGGTAGCGGGAGAGAAGAGCAGTACTTC
CASSFGSGREEQYF
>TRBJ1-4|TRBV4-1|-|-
TGCGCCAGCAGCCAAGGAACATTTGGTTCCCATCTTGAAAAACTGTTTTTT
CASSQGTFGSHLEKLFF
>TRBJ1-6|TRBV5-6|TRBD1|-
TGTGCCAGCAGCTTGGGCGGTGGTTTGGGACAGAACAATTCACCCCTCCACTTT
CASSLGGGLGQNNSPLHF
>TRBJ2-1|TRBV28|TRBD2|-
TGTGCCAGCAGTGCGAGCGGGGGGGCTTGGAATGAGCAGTTCTTC
CASSASGGAWNEQFF
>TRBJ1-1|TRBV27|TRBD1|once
TGTGCCAGCAGATTGTTTTTTTCTCCAGACAGGGGAGTGAACACTGAAGCTTTCTTT
CASRLFFSPDRGVNTEAFF
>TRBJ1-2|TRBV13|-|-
TGTGCCAGCAGCTTAGCGCAGGGGTATGGCTACACCTTC
CASSLAQGYGYTF
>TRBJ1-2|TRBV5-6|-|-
TGTGCCAGCAGCCTCATTTTAACGAGGGAGGCGAGGACCTATGGCTACACCTTC
CASSLILTREARTYGYTF
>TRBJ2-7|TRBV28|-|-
TGTGCCAGCAGTCTCGGGGGCAGGGGGGACGAGCAGTACTTC
CASSLGGRGDEQYF
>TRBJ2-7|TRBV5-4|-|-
TGTGCCAGCAGCTTGGGGGGCCGGGGGGCGGCCTACGAGCAGTACTTC
CASSLGGRGAAYEQYF
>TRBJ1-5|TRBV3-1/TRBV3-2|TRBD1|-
TGTGCCAGCAGCCAGGAAGGGGACAGGGGTACCAATCAGCCCCAGCATTTT
CASSQEGDRGTNQPQHF
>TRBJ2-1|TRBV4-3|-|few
TGCGCCAGCAGCCAAGCGGCCTTGCGGGGCAATGAGCAGTTCTTC
CASSQAALRGNEQFF
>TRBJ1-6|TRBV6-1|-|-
TGTGCCAGCAGTGGCTTCGGGACACAAAGTCGTTCACCCCTCCACTTT
CASSGFGTQSRSPLHF
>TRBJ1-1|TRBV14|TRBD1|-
TGTGCCAGCAGCCGTACCCCGGACAGGGGGATCGCGTCAGGCACTGAAGCTTTCTTT
CASSRTPDRGIASGTEAFF
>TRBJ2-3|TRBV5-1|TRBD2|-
TGCGCCAGCAGCTTGGGGTTAGCGGGGGGTGGCTCAAGCACAGATACGCAGTATTTT
CASSLGLAGGGSSTDTQYF